The source of this TCR beta chain is a study of blood T cell repertoires in COVID-19. Study-wide context: T cells, B-cell-depleted T cells, or PBMCs supplied cDNA or gDNA.

CDR3 length equals 15 residues. Germline V gene lookup returns CDR1 SGDLS and CDR2 YYNGEE. Deletions cut 4 bases from V and 3 bases from J, with 16 bases between. Produced via immunoSEQ multiplex PCR; TCRdb's table is partial and in-frame only. Of over 90,000 clones listed, around 84% are singletons. The V call is TRBV9, the J call TRBJ1-2; D is perhaps TRBD1 (6 bases). The receptor was isolated from a woman aged 55-70 years in a cohort sampled during active or convalescent COVID-19. Sequencing was carried out using peripheral blood. The CDR3 loop reads CASSPWGGGDYGYTF. CDR3 nucleotides: TGTGCCAGCAGCCCCTGGGGAGGGGGAGACTATGGCTACACCTTC. Supplemented by reference TRBV9 and TRBJ1-2, the full variable domain reads DSGVTQTPKHLITATGQRVTLRCSPRSGDLSVYWYQQSLDQGLQFLIQYYNGEERAKGNILERFSAQQFPDLHSELNLSSLELGDSALYFCASSPWGGGDYGYTFGSGTRLTVV.